This TCR beta chain was captured in a study of Ad26.COV2.S vaccination and SARS-CoV-2 variants. The CDR3 extends over 16 amino acids. The germline V gene encodes CDR1 SGHAT and CDR2 FQNNGV. The J segment lost 2 bases and the V segment lost 7 bases, leaving 9 bases of the junction unmatched. Treatment: approximately 18 received Ad26.COV2.S at low or high dose, single or two shots; five or six received placebo; per-sample allocation not given. It was on day 63 after the first vaccine or placebo injection that samples were taken. Generated by immunoSEQ multiplex PCR, the TCRdb table keeps only in-frame clones and is missing some. The data hold about 350,000 clones, with about nine tenths observed a single time.

The rearrangement joins TRBV11-2 to TRBJ2-5, with 11 bases aligning to TRBD2. The starting material was peripheral blood, obtained in a trial of Ad26.COV2.S vaccine versus placebo. This clonotype was obtained from a person aged 18-65 years who received the Ad26.COV2.S COVID-19 vaccine or a placebo. The CDR3 loop is CASTTRLAGRQETQYF. DNA of the CDR3: TGTGCCAGCACCACTAGACTAGCGGGGCGTCAAGAGACCCAGTACTTC.